These T cell receptor beta chains were read from a single sample in a study of OX40 agonist ivuxolimab in advanced cancers. Method: immunoSEQ multiplex PCR; TCRdb's copy keeps in-frame clones and lacks some. The data contain roughly 54,000 clones, 84% of them seen just once; the ten biggest clones take up 1.2%. The specimen comprised CD4+ or CD8+ T cells sorted from blood, sampled in a trial of the OX40 agonist ivuxolimab. These TCRs come from an adult with an advanced solid tumor such as melanoma, head and neck, liver or kidney cancer. The CDR3 runs from the conserved cysteine through the conserved F or W. D genes are given only for firm matches. Not all rows give a size; the values are once, few, many and, for expanded clones, a class.

j_gene: TRBJ2-1; d_gene: -; v_gene: TRBV6-5; abundance: -; CDR3nt: TGTGCCAGCAGGGAGAGGGGACACCACAATGAGCAGTTCTTC; CDR3aa: CASRERGHHNEQFF
j_gene: TRBJ1-3; d_gene: -; v_gene: TRBV30; abundance: once; CDR3nt: TGTGCCTGGAGGGGGGGCGAGATAACTGGAAACACCATATATTTT; CDR3aa: CAWRGGEITGNTIYF
j_gene: TRBJ1-2; d_gene: -; v_gene: TRBV28; abundance: -; CDR3nt: TGTGCCAGTTCCGAGGGCCCTAACTATGGCTACACCTTC; CDR3aa: CASSEGPNYGYTF
j_gene: TRBJ1-4; d_gene: -; v_gene: TRBV4-2; abundance: -; CDR3nt: TGTGCCAGCAGCCTCGGACTGGGAGGTGGTGAAAAACTGTTTTTT; CDR3aa: CASSLGLGGGEKLFF
j_gene: TRBJ2-5; d_gene: TRBD1; v_gene: TRBV7-6; abundance: -; CDR3nt: TGTGCCAGCAGCTTCGACAGGGGTCGACAAGAGACCCAGTACTTC; CDR3aa: CASSFDRGRQETQYF
j_gene: TRBJ1-2; d_gene: -; v_gene: TRBV4-2; abundance: once; CDR3nt: TGTGCCAGCAGCCAAGATACCCAGGGCAGCTATGGCTACACCTTC; CDR3aa: CASSQDTQGSYGYTF
j_gene: TRBJ2-7; d_gene: -; v_gene: TRBV21-1; abundance: -; CDR3nt: TGTGCCAGCAGCAAAGATAGAAGCAGGGGGATAGCATACGAGCAGTACTTC; CDR3aa: CASSKDRSRGIAYEQYF
j_gene: TRBJ2-3; d_gene: TRBD1; v_gene: TRBV9; abundance: -; CDR3nt: TGTGCCAGCAGCGCCGGGGACAGGGACAGCACAGATACGCAGTATTTT; CDR3aa: CASSAGDRDSTDTQYF
j_gene: TRBJ2-1; d_gene: -; v_gene: TRBV6-1; abundance: -; CDR3nt: TGTGCCAGCAGTTTCAACAGGGAGGACAATGAGCAGTTCTTC; CDR3aa: CASSFNREDNEQFF
j_gene: TRBJ2-6; d_gene: -; v_gene: TRBV5-4; abundance: -; CDR3nt: TGTGCCAGCAGCTTGGGAATCTCTGGGGCCAACGTCCTGACTTTC; CDR3aa: CASSLGISGANVLTF
j_gene: TRBJ2-5; d_gene: -; v_gene: TRBV5-4; abundance: -; CDR3nt: TGTGCCAGCAGCCCCGGGGTCCAAGAGACCCAGTACTTC; CDR3aa: CASSPGVQETQYF
j_gene: TRBJ2-1; d_gene: TRBD2; v_gene: TRBV4-2; abundance: -; CDR3nt: TGTGCCAGCAGCCAAAGGGCGGGAGAAGGCAGCAATGAGCAGTTCTTC; CDR3aa: CASSQRAGEGSNEQFF